Here is one T cell receptor (beta chain) with its context. Its antigen remains unidentified. In total, fewer than 750 healthy bone marrow donors made up the cohort. At the time of sampling, every cohort member was nominally healthy, though immune exposures that went unrecorded were likely present. The donor was CMV seronegative and was included in the group of 352 seronegative cohort members. Every donor gave a peripheral blood sample, and the peripheral blood mononuclear cells from that sample were used for TCR beta sequencing. Genomic DNA was extracted from the blood cell samples with the Qiagen DNeasy Blood Extraction Kit. Library preparation employed the immunoSEQ multiplex PCR assay. For the multiplex PCR, a mixture combining 60 forward primers for TCR Vbeta segments and 13 reverse primers for TCR Jbeta segments was used. The CDR3 region of rearranged TCR beta genes was amplified from genomic DNA by a multiplex PCR assay. The amplified TCR beta libraries were sequenced on the Illumina HiSeq System as 87-base-pair reads. The published analysis was carried out like this. In a later analysis, 70 million to 95 million unique TCR beta chains were counted across the roughly 610 repertoires, and around 10 million of these chains were shared by at least two donors. To remove PCR and sequencing errors, raw reads were error-corrected and collapsed into unique sequences using a nearest-neighbor algorithm that merged closely related sequences. Alignment of CDR3 sequences to IMGT reference sequences was used to assign V, D and J gene segments. For a sequence to be retained, at least a six-nucleotide match to both a V gene segment and a J gene segment was required. A rearrangement was called productive if the CDR3 had no stop codons and remained in frame with V and J, and every other rearrangement was called non-productive. Following IMGT convention, CDR3 was defined as the stretch from the second conserved V-encoded cysteine to the conserved J-encoded phenylalanine. In an earlier analysis of around 640 of the donors, sequences lacking an unambiguous match to a single V gene segment were excluded. An earlier analysis of 587 of the donors called V segments functional above 56.7% productive rearrangements and segregating when the between-donor standard deviation exceeded 5%. A statistical classification framework was developed to diagnose cytomegalovirus status using the catalog of TCR beta chain sequences. In a later analysis, TCR nucleotide sequences were compared against IMGT/GENE-DB human TR gene sequences so that V and J genes could be assigned. A later analysis assigned CDR3 sequences and most-parsimonious VDJ recombination scenarios with the TCRdist pipeline. In a later analysis, each TCR beta chain was defined by its CDR3 amino acid sequence together with its V-gene family, and reads without a unique V-gene family were excluded. To address suspected cross-contamination and a sequencing artifact, a later analysis removed approximately 590 highly shared, low-generation-probability nucleotide sequences. For each public chain, a later analysis derived a clonal expansion index from normalized ranks of inferred template counts within each repertoire. A later analysis computed generation probabilities with a VDJ recombination model fitted to out-of-frame rearrangements, and checked the results against IGoR. In a later analysis, hypergeometric tests were used to score TCR-TCR, TCR-HLA and TCR-CMV co-occurrence, with a repertoire-size bias correction applied to TCR pairs. To estimate false discovery rates, a later analysis permuted the HLA or CMV assignments 20 times. In a later analysis, co-occurring TCRs were grouped with DBSCAN, and TCRdist sequence similarity was added when clustering was performed within HLA-allele-positive subsets. Co-occurrence clustering excluded repertoires with fewer than 30,000 or more than 120,000 public chains, plus five with anomalous nucleotide sharing. The table comes from immuneACCESS by way of TCRdb, which keeps in-frame sequences with V and J called. Part of the clones is missing from these tables; in studies checked, under half for an unresolved V gene and the rest for unknown reasons. V, J and clone size are taken as reported in that table, and D and trimming were inferred from the DNA itself. This sample's table carries under 200,000 clones. The top ten constitute about 2.2% of the sample.

This record belongs to a study of cytomegalovirus exposure and HLA in healthy donors (dated by TCRdb to 2015 to 2018). In the study overall: In an earlier analysis of 550 to 750 of the donors, under 300 Gb of sequence data and 90 million to 120 million unique TCR beta sequences from approximately 180 million T cells were reported. Around 300 gigabases of sequencing data and 78 million or so unique TCR sequences were included in an early release covering under 650 HLA-typed donors. A later analysis re-analyzed previously published TCR beta repertoires from 600 to 850 donors and added high-resolution HLA genotyping to study TCR occurrence patterns. Rather than drawing on any new phenotypic data, the later analysis identified candidate immune exposures from TCR beta sequences and the way those sequences occurred across donors. The study profiled the T cell repertoires of fewer than 850 subjects by immunosequencing and related them to cytomegalovirus serostatus. To predict cytomegalovirus infection status, the study combined high-throughput TCR immunosequencing, statistical association of individual TCRs with disease status, and machine learning. Genome-wide SNP genotypes for about three fifths of the roughly 700 donors were used in a later genetic analysis, which treated that subset as a discovery cohort. Every repertoire in the discovery cohort had been generated on one and the same sequencing platform. Five DR-DQ haplotypes were treated as single units for association and clustering because of strong linkage in the cohort. The study aimed to test whether cataloging public T cell receptors could reveal signatures of past pathogen exposure. To decide whether each TCR beta V gene segment behaved as functional or pseudogenic, an earlier analysis of approximately 600 of the donors relied on high-throughput TCR beta sequencing. Donor age, sex, ethnicity and CMV serostatus were compiled alongside the repertoire data. Typing coverage varied by locus: roughly 620-640 donors for A, B, C, DRB1 and DQB1; about 520 for DQA1; more than 600 for DPA1; 400 to 480 for DPB1. HLA typing included class I and class II loci at four-digit resolution. On average, around 230,000 unique TCR beta nucleotide sequences were sequenced per donor among several hundred genotyped donors of the cohort, with roughly 18% of those sequences being non-productive. A separate validation cohort of about 110 different subjects was used in addition to the approximately 640-subject first cohort. Of the roughly 390 genotyped donors, 70% to 90% were placed in the genetic ancestry cluster associated with self-reported Caucasian donors. Overall results and qualifications from the work: An association between a missense DCLRE1C variant and V-gene and J-gene trimming of TCR beta chains was found in a later genetic analysis and replicated in an independent cohort. A further reported finding was that TCR beta sequences accurately predicted the HLA-A and HLA-B alleles for most subjects in the first cohort. The earlier analysis of about 600 of the donors excluded over 15 rarely observed V segments, including chromosome 9 orphons, because counts were too low. In a later analysis, HLA-associated TCR beta chains showed more clonal expansion and lower generation probabilities than non-associated chains that were equally common. For the cohort, immune exposure information was limited to CMV serostatus. The sequencing pipeline was judged likely to have produced a cluster of highly shared sequence variants as a technical artifact. Because HLA typing was unavailable for some donors at each locus, only the typed subset was used in association tests. Broadly in line with IMGT annotations, most TCR beta V segments showed up in productive rearrangements about 87% or about 30% of the time in an earlier analysis of approximately 600 of the donors. Assigning TCR associations to individual alleles was difficult when HLA alleles, especially DR and DQ, strongly co-occurred. The cohort was sequenced for TCR beta chains only, and without alpha or paired-chain data the features that could be detected were limited. Specific HLA alleles were associated with more than 15,000 TCR beta sequences at a false discovery rate of 0.05 in a later analysis. The authors suggested that the approach could potentially be generalized to other disease states and immunological phenotypes. Cytomegalovirus status was reported to be diagnosed by the classifier with high specificity and sensitivity in both the original and validation cohorts. A later genetic analysis reported fewer N-insertions in productive TCRs among donors in an Asian-associated ancestry cluster than the approximately 700-donor mean. Presence/absence analyses assumed roughly uniform sequencing depth across donors, an assumption that may not hold. Linkage disequilibrium might explain the correlated functional status among segregating V segments, but an unknown experimental factor could not be ruled out. According to a later analysis, TCR association rates differed among HLA loci, with DRB1 alleles showing the most associated TCRs and HLA-C alleles showing the fewest. In vitro tests confirmed that a few of the cytomegalovirus-associated TCR beta chains recognize cytomegalovirus antigens. Some IMGT-functional V segments, including TRBV6-2 and TRBV6-3, could not be told apart with the 87-base-pair reads, so those segments were excluded. In a later analysis, most CMV-associated TCR beta chains were found to appear HLA-restricted, with HLA associations seemingly driven largely by CMV exposure. Across donors, most TCR sequences were observed very rarely, whereas some public TCRs were present in many individuals. Several of the top co-occurrence clusters appeared to be linked to parvovirus B19, influenza, CMV and Epstein-Barr virus, according to a later analysis. The study gave a list of roughly 150 TCR beta chains associated with cytomegalovirus.

V lost 1 base and J lost 11 bases, and the count of bases not matched to a germline gene is 3. CDR1 SGHTA and CDR2 FQGNSA are derived from the germline V gene. Reading from cysteine to phenylalanine, the CDR3 counts 13 amino acids. The CDR3 DNA has 39 bases and is translated from base 1. The specimen sequenced was PBMCs. This receptor was identified in a man in his thirties or forties in good health and CMV-seronegative. This receptor chain uses TRBV7-2 and TRBJ1-5, with 9 bases aligning to TRBD1. CDR3 protein: CASSLGTGEAQHF. The nucleotide sequence is TGTGCCAGCAGCTTAGGGACAGGGGAGGCCCAGCATTTT.